These 4 T cell receptor beta chains were all obtained from the same sample, sequenced in a study of identical twins. TCRdb used MiXCR to reprocess the 5' RACE reads, holding one entry per CDR3 protein. The data hold 350,000 to 500,000 distinct CDR3 sequences, with 18% observed a single time. The sample consisted of naive T cells sorted from blood. The receptors come from a man in his fifties in good health.

This clonotype was observed at least ten times. The chain uses TRBV20-1 and TRBJ2-7; TRBD2 matches at 11 bases. The trim removed 2 bases at V and 6 bases at J, leaving 9 bases unmatched. CDR1 and CDR2 from the germline V gene are DFQATT and SNEGSKA (reference sequence). This CDR3 has 15 residues. The DNA for the CDR3 is TGCAGTGCTAGAACTAGCGGGAGCCTCCCCCCCGAGCAGTACTTC. It codes for CSARTSGSLPPEQYF.

The chain couples TRBV7-8 to TRBJ2-3; D gene unclear. The germline V gene has CDR1 SGHVS and CDR2 FQNEAQ. The V gene lost 2 bases and the J gene lost 4 bases, with 16 bases spanning the gap. The CDR3 covers 16 residues. The CDR3 is CASSLFSPREADTQYF. CDR3 nucleotide sequence: TGTGCCAGCAGCTTATTTAGTCCCCGCGAAGCAGATACGCAGTATTTT.

In this sample, this clonotype turned up many times. The chain recombines TRBV20-1 with TRBJ1-5; D is undetermined. CDR1 is DFQATT, CDR2 SNEGSKA, per germline (reference sequence). CDR3 size: 13 residues. Trimming pared 2 bases from V and 2 bases from J, leaving 7 bases between. CDR3 residues: CSARNGGNQPQHF. The CDR3 nucleotides read TGCAGTGCTAGAAATGGTGGCAATCAGCCCCAGCATTTT.

This clonotype was recorded at least ten times. V gene TRBV27 combines with J gene TRBJ2-7; weak D call: TRBD2 (6 bases). The germline V and J ends were trimmed by 5 bases and 5 bases, with 16 bases remaining between them. CDR1 is MNHEY, CDR2 SMNVEV, per germline (reference sequence). This CDR3 has 14 residues. CDR3 residues: CASSPMGTAHEQYF. The CDR3 region has the DNA TGTGCCAGCAGTCCAATGGGGACTGCCCACGAGCAGTACTTC.